The clone carrying this T cell receptor (beta chain) was observed a single time. The data stem from a study of cytomegalovirus exposure and HLA in healthy donors. With 4 bases removed from V and 1 base from J, the gap between germline ends came to 11 bases. This CDR3 contains 15 residues. Germline loops: CDR1 KGHSH, CDR2 LQKENI. Both 60 Vbeta primers and 13 Jbeta primers went into the PCR. Generated by immunoSEQ multiplex PCR, the TCRdb table keeps only in-frame clones and is missing some. Among around 150,000 clones listed, about four fifths were seen once. When sampled, the donors appeared nominally healthy, though they likely had unrecorded immune exposures.

V gene TRBV18 combines with J gene TRBJ1-5, with D possibly TRBD1 on 5 matching bases. Specimen: PBMCs. The clonotype comes from a man younger than 40 in good health. The CDR3 coding sequence is TGTGCCAGCTCACAAGACCAGGGAAGCAATCAGCCCCAGCATTTT. Protein product: CASSQDQGSNQPQHF.